The T cell receptor beta chain under discussion was sequenced for a study of blood T cell repertoires in COVID-19. Turning to the study itself: Collection of acute and convalescent COVID-19 samples took place in the United States, Italy and Spain. The cDNA or gDNA used as material had been derived from T cells, B-cell-depleted T cells, or PBMCs.

Original analysis: Counts of nucleated cells, estimated from reference gene primer amplification, were obtained. The protocol was immunoSEQ multiplex PCR, while the TCRdb copy is restricted to in-frame clones and leaves out a portion. V, J and clone size reflect that table, while D and trimming were determined from the DNA. The table includes about 190,000 clones, approximately 91% detected once. The CDR3 is 17 amino acids. The germline V and J ends were trimmed by 4 bases and 0 bases, with 16 bases remaining between them. Per germline, CDR1 SGHRS and CDR2 YFSETQ. Sequencing was carried out using peripheral blood. The clonotype originates from a young man with acute or convalescent COVID-19. This chain connects TRBV5-1 to TRBJ1-4, with D maybe TRBD1 (6 bases). CDR3 amino acids: CASSPGGGPATNEKLFF. CDR3 in DNA: TGCGCCAGCAGCCCGGGCGGGGGGCCTGCAACTAATGAAAAACTGTTTTTT.